The 30 T cell receptor beta chains in this list originate from one sample, sequenced in a study of OX40 agonist ivuxolimab in advanced cancers. The assay was immunoSEQ multiplex PCR, and TCRdb's table has in-frame clones only and misses some. The data hold about 100,000 clones, with 85% to 95% observed a single time. Material: CD4+ or CD8+ T cells sorted from blood, obtained in a trial of the OX40 agonist ivuxolimab. Receptors were obtained from an adult with an advanced solid tumor such as melanoma, head and neck, liver or kidney cancer.

This chain's CDR3 is CASSLAARGNEQFF. The CDR3 DNA reads as TGTGCCAGCAGTTTGGCTGCCAGGGGCAATGAGCAGTTCTTC. The rearrangement links TRBV27 to TRBJ2-1, with D tentatively TRBD1 (6 bases). From germline, CDR1 is MNHEY and CDR2 SMNVEV (reference sequence). Trimming removed 3 bases from V and 6 bases from J, with 12 bases in between. The CDR3 runs to 14 residues.

The genes are TRBV7-7 and TRBJ2-3; D unresolved. The germline V and J ends were trimmed by 1 base and 2 bases, with 10 bases remaining between them. There are 15 residues in the CDR3. The germline gives CDR1 SSHAT, CDR2 FNYEAQ (reference sequence). The CDR3 is CASSLGSGYTDTQYF. CDR3 DNA sequence: TGTGCCAGCAGCTTAGGCTCAGGATACACAGATACGCAGTATTTT.

The rearrangement links TRBV9 to TRBJ2-3; 9 bases agree with TRBD2. The germline CDR1 and CDR2 sequences are SGDLS and YYNGEE. V was pared by 5 bases and J by 4 bases, with 5 bases of the junction left unmatched. This CDR3 spans 14 amino acids. The CDR3 sequence is CASRQRGAADTQYF. CDR3 DNA: TGTGCCAGCAGACAGCGGGGGGCGGCAGATACGCAGTATTTT.

V and J are TRBV6-6 and TRBJ1-1; 8 bases match TRBD1. V shed 2 bases, J shed 1 base, and the junction held 0 bases outside the gene matches. This CDR3 spans 14 amino acids. Germline-derived CDR1 and CDR2 are MNHNY and SVGAGI (reference sequence). This CDR3 is CASSYQGANTEAFF. DNA of the CDR3: TGTGCCAGCAGTTACCAGGGGGCGAACACTGAAGCTTTCTTT.

The chain carries TRBV4-3 and TRBJ2-3; tentatively, D is TRBD2 (6 bases). CDR1 and CDR2 (germline): LGHNA, YSLEER. Trimming shortened V by 2 bases and J by 2 bases, and 14 bases separated the two germline ends. This CDR3 comprises 16 residues. The CDR3 DNA reads TGCGCCAGCAGCCAAAGCTCCGGGACTCCCACAGATACGCAGTATTTT. The encoded protein is CASSQSSGTPTDTQYF.

CDR3 sequence (DNA): TGTGCCAGCAGCAAAAGGGGGGGGAAAGGCTACACCTTC. It codes for CASSKRGGKGYTF. The rearrangement uses TRBV21-1 and TRBJ1-2. TRBV21-1 is a pseudogene. The CDR3 loop spans 13 amino acids.

The V gene is TRBV4-3, the J gene TRBJ1-2, with D maybe TRBD1 (5 bases). Per the germline V gene, CDR1 is LGHNA and CDR2 is YSLEER. V was trimmed by 0 bases and J by 4 bases, leaving 9 bases between them. The CDR3 contains 14 residues. The CDR3 bases are TGCGCCAGCAGCCAAGATAGGGGAAGCTATGGCTACACCTTC. It specifies CASSQDRGSYGYTF.

The V gene is TRBV11-3, the J gene TRBJ2-3; 9 bases agree with TRBD1. J gave up 2 bases and V 5 bases, and 5 bases lay outside the gene matches. CDR1 is SGHNT and CDR2 is YENEEA in the germline V gene. The CDR3 length is 15 residues. The CDR3 sequence: CASSPGTGNTDTQYF. CDR3 coding DNA: TGTGCCAGCAGCCCTGGGACAGGGAACACAGATACGCAGTATTTT.

J is TRBJ2-5 and V is TRBV4-3, with 7 bases fitting TRBD2. Germline loops: CDR1 LGHNA, CDR2 YSLEER. The CDR3 is made up of 17 amino acids. J was trimmed by 0 bases and V by 1 base; bases with no gene match: 8. This chain's CDR3 is CASSQVWPSGNQETQYF. For the CDR3, the DNA is TGCGCCAGCAGCCAAGTTTGGCCTAGCGGCAACCAAGAGACCCAGTACTTC.

The chain's CDR3 is CASSYLTAPDTQYF. The CDR3 nucleotides are TGTGCCAGCAGTTACCTGACAGCCCCGGATACGCAGTATTTT. The V and J genes are TRBV6-5 and TRBJ2-3; the D gene is possibly TRBD1 (5 bases). V dropped 2 bases and J dropped 6 bases, with 12 bases sitting between them. Germline V gives CDR1 MNHEY, CDR2 SVGAGI. The CDR3 has 14 amino acids.

This rearrangement joins TRBV5-6 to TRBJ1-5, with 9 positions matching TRBD1. V lost 2 bases and J lost 7; bases outside the gene matches: 10. Germline V gene sequence: CDR1 SGHDT, CDR2 YYEEEE. This CDR3 is built from 16 residues. This chain's CDR3 is CASSFTHRGRGQPQHF. CDR3 DNA sequence: TGTGCCAGCAGCTTTACTCACAGGGGGCGAGGGCAGCCCCAGCATTTT.

The V gene is TRBV30, the J gene TRBJ2-1; D is unclear. From germline, CDR1 is GTSNPN and CDR2 SVGIG (reference sequence). This CDR3 contains 10 residues. Trimming shortened V by 8 bases and J by 7 bases, and 9 bases separated the two germline ends. CDR3 coding DNA: TGTGCCCTATGGGGTAATGAGCAGTTCTTC. Translated: CALWGNEQFF.

The CDR3 is CASSGIPPGPVYEQYF. The CDR3 DNA sequence: TGTGCCAGCAGCGGTATTCCACCGGGACCCGTCTACGAGCAGTACTTC. V and J are TRBV21-1 and TRBJ2-7. TRBV21-1 is classified as a pseudogene. This CDR3 spans 16 amino acids.

The chain carries TRBV13 and TRBJ2-1; a weak D match, TRBD2 (6 bases). CDR3 length equals 13 residues. Per germline, CDR1 PRHDT and CDR2 FYEKMQ (reference sequence). Trimming took 10 bases from V and 0 from J, leaving 10 bases between them. CDR3 sequence: CATKEGSYNEQFF. CDR3 coding DNA: TGTGCCACTAAGGAGGGCTCCTACAATGAGCAGTTCTTC. Supplemented by reference TRBV13 and TRBJ2-1, the full variable domain reads AAGVIQSPRHLIKEKRETATLKCYPIPRHDTVYWYQQGPGQDPQFLISFYEKMQSDKGSIPDRFSAQQFSDYHSELNMSSLELGDSALYFCATKEGSYNEQFFGPGTRLTVL.

V usage is TRBV29-1 and J usage is TRBJ2-7; D perhaps matches TRBD1 (7 bases). Between the trimmed V and J ends, which lost 1 base and 4 bases, there was a span of 17 bases. The CDR3 extends over 15 amino acids. The V gene's germline CDR1 is SQVTM and CDR2 ANQGSEA. In DNA, the CDR3 is TGCAGCGTTGAAGTCTGGCGGGACAGCCGATACGAGCAGTACTTC. Its translation is CSVEVWRDSRYEQYF.

This sequence joins TRBV5-8 and TRBJ2-2; the match to TRBD2 covers 9 bases. There are 15 residues in the CDR3. The germline V gene has CDR1 SGHTS and CDR2 YDEGEE. V was pared by 0 bases and J by 5 bases, with 2 bases of the junction left unmatched. The CDR3 DNA sequence: TGTGCCAGCAGCTTGGAGCGGGGGGTTACCGGGGAGCTGTTTTTT. It yields the protein CASSLERGVTGELFF.

The V gene is TRBV6-5, the J gene TRBJ1-5; D gene unclear. The CDR3 spans 14 residues. Trimming took off 2 bases at V and 0 bases at J, with 5 bases between the two ends. Germline lookup yields CDR1 MNHEY and CDR2 SVGAGI. The DNA of the CDR3 is TGTGCCAGCAGTTACCTGTCTAGCAATCAGCCCCAGCATTTT. This codes for CASSYLSSNQPQHF.

The gene calls are TRBV7-9 and TRBJ2-2, with 10 bases matching TRBD1. The CDR3 contains 17 residues. V shed 4 bases and J 5 bases; nucleotides not matched to a gene: 10. CDR1 is SEHNR, CDR2 FQNEAQ, per germline (reference sequence). CDR3 in amino acids: CASSSPSGTGATGELFF. The CDR3 DNA reads as TGTGCCAGCAGCTCGCCATCCGGGACAGGGGCGACCGGGGAGCTGTTTTTT. The variable domain in full, with the rest retrieved from reference TRBV7-9 and TRBJ2-2, is DTGVSQNPRHKITKRGQNVTFRCDPISEHNRLYWYRQTLGQGPEFLTYFQNEAQLEKSRLLSDRFSAERPKGSFSTLEIQRTEQGDSAMYLCASSSPSGTGATGELFFGEGSRLTVL.

The J gene is TRBJ2-7, the V gene TRBV13; 8 nucleotides agree with TRBD2. This CDR3 comprises 16 residues. Germline CDR1 and CDR2: PRHDT and FYEKMQ (reference sequence). V was clipped by 5 bases and J by 2 bases; unmatched bases: 11. The CDR3 region is CASSPPSGTRTYEQYF. DNA for the CDR3: TGTGCCAGCAGCCCGCCATCCGGGACTAGAACCTACGAGCAGTACTTC.

The rearrangement joins TRBV18 to TRBJ2-5; D is possibly TRBD2 (7 bases). The J call could be wrong; TRBJ2-7 is a better fit for the DNA end. In germline, CDR1 is KGHSH, CDR2 LQKENI. The CDR3 loop spans 13 amino acids. DNA of the CDR3: TGTGCCAGTCGCGGGGGACACTCCTACGAGCAGTACTTC. This gives the protein CASRGGHSYEQYF.

The chain couples TRBV30 to TRBJ2-3, with D hard to call. This CDR3 contains 13 residues. CDR1 and CDR2 from the germline V gene are GTSNPN and SVGIG (reference sequence). Trimming took 2 bases from V and 2 from J, leaving 8 bases between them. The CDR3 DNA is TGTGCCTGGAGTAGTTATAACACAGATACGCAGTATTTT. Translated, it gives CAWSSYNTDTQYF.

The J gene is TRBJ1-1, the V gene TRBV28; D is undetermined. V was shortened by 3 bases and J by 1 base, with 9 bases between the two germline ends. The CDR3 covers 14 residues. CDR1 and CDR2 from the germline V gene are MDHEN and SYDVKM. Written as DNA, the CDR3 is TGTGCCAGCAGTTTCGCCTCGGCGAACACTGAAGCTTTCTTT. Encoded protein: CASSFASANTEAFF.

The CDR3: CASSSTGAHNYGYTF. CDR3 coding DNA: TGTGCCAGCAGCTCGACAGGGGCCCATAACTATGGCTACACCTTC. The genes are TRBV7-2 and TRBJ1-2, with 8 bases that match TRBD1. The germline V gene has CDR1 SGHTA and CDR2 FQGNSA. The CDR3 covers 15 residues. Losses at the gene ends were 4 bases for V and 1 base for J; bases not matched to a gene: 5.

V usage is TRBV5-5 and J usage is TRBJ2-3; D is perhaps TRBD1 (8 bases). Trimming stripped 4 bases from V and 4 bases from J, with 16 bases between. The CDR3 length is 15 residues. Germline V gene data show CDR1 as SGHKS and CDR2 as YYEKEE (reference sequence). In DNA form, the CDR3 reads TGTGCCAGCAGCCCCGGACAGGGAGGGGCAGATACGCAGTATTTT. The encoded protein is CASSPGQGGADTQYF.

V usage is TRBV15 and J usage is TRBJ2-2, with D tentatively TRBD2 (5 bases). The CDR3 is 17 amino acids. V lost 0 bases, J lost 0 bases, and 11 bases lay in between. CDR1 LNHNV and CDR2 YYDKDF come from the germline V gene (reference sequence). CDR3 nucleotide sequence: TGTGCCACCAGCAGAGATTCGATGCGGGCGAACACCGGGGAGCTGTTTTTT. Translated, it gives CATSRDSMRANTGELFF.

The gene calls are TRBV5-4 and TRBJ1-2; D remains ambiguous. This CDR3 has 12 residues. Looked up from germline, CDR1 is SGHNT and CDR2 is YYREEE (reference sequence). V was pared by 5 bases and J by 8 bases, with 13 bases between. The CDR3 region has the DNA TGTGCCAGCAGTTCCACGTTGGGCGGCTACACCTTC. Protein: CASSSTLGGYTF.

The chain employs TRBV9 and TRBJ2-7; 8 positions match TRBD1. The V and J ends lost 3 bases and 0 bases, in that order; junction bases with no gene match: 5. Germline V lookup: CDR1 SGDLS, CDR2 YYNGEE. CDR3 length: 15 amino acids. The CDR3 loop reads CASSEGQADSYEQYF. DNA of the CDR3: TGTGCCAGCAGCGAGGGACAGGCTGACTCCTACGAGCAGTACTTC. The whole variable domain, filled in from reference TRBV9 and TRBJ2-7, reads DSGVTQTPKHLITATGQRVTLRCSPRSGDLSVYWYQQSLDQGLQFLIQYYNGEERAKGNILERFSAQQFPDLHSELNLSSLELGDSALYFCASSEGQADSYEQYFGPGTRLTVT.

The chain combines TRBV10-2 with TRBJ2-3; D unresolved. Per germline, CDR1 WSHSY and CDR2 SAAADI. This CDR3 is built from 13 residues. The V end was cut by 10 bases, the J end by 2 bases, with 13 bases between. CDR3 loop: CATTRGYTDTQYF. In DNA, the CDR3 is TGCGCCACCACACGCGGTTACACAGATACGCAGTATTTT.

The J gene is TRBJ1-1, the V gene TRBV27; D call uncertain. Per the germline V gene, CDR1 is MNHEY and CDR2 is SMNVEV (reference sequence). This CDR3 contains 13 residues. With 5 bases removed from V and 0 bases from J, the gap between germline ends came to 7 bases. The CDR3 region has the DNA TGTGCCAGCAGTATCCAAGTGAACACTGAAGCTTTCTTT. This encodes CASSIQVNTEAFF.

The chain couples TRBV27 to TRBJ1-1; TRBD1 might be the D (5 bases). This CDR3 region has 15 residues. V was shortened by 7 bases and J by 1 base, with 16 bases between the two germline ends. Germline V gene sequence: CDR1 MNHEY, CDR2 SMNVEV (reference sequence). The CDR3, as DNA: TGTGCCAGCACTTTGGGGGGGGAGTGGAACACTGAAGCTTTCTTT. Amino acid sequence: CASTLGGEWNTEAFF.